One sample yielded the 16 T cell receptor beta chains listed below, sequenced in a study of cytomegalovirus exposure and HLA in healthy donors. A multiplex PCR was run with 60 Vbeta primers and 13 Jbeta primers. Sequencing used immunoSEQ multiplex PCR; TCRdb keeps in-frame clones, though not all of them. The sample holds around 100,000 clones, approximately 66% seen once. Sequenced sample: PBMCs. Receptors were obtained from a man under 40 in good health and CMV-seronegative.

This clone showed up just once. The CDR3 loop is CASSLELAENTGELFF. As DNA, the CDR3 is TGCGCCAGCAGCTTGGAACTAGCAGAGAACACCGGGGAGCTGTTTTTT. This chain connects TRBV5-1 to TRBJ2-2; tentatively, D is TRBD2 (6 bases). Per germline, CDR1 SGHRS and CDR2 YFSETQ. The CDR3 has 16 residues. Trimming removed 0 bases from V and 1 base from J, with 10 bases in between.

The genes are TRBV7-6 and TRBJ1-1; D might be TRBD1 (6 bases). Germline V lookup: CDR1 SGHVS, CDR2 FNYEAQ. The CDR3 is 13 amino acids. V lost 5 bases to trimming and J lost 10 bases, with 17 bases between them. CDR3 protein: CASSLTKQGAAFF. Written as DNA, the CDR3 is TGTGCCAGCAGCCTAACCAAACAGGGTGCAGCTTTCTTT.

The gene calls are TRBV30 and TRBJ1-1; D call uncertain. The V and J ends lost 2 bases and 3 bases respectively, with 4 bases between them. The CDR3 extends over 11 amino acids. Per the germline V gene, CDR1 is GTSNPN and CDR2 is SVGIG (reference sequence). DNA for the CDR3: TGTGCCTGGAGTCGGGACACTGAAGCTTTCTTT. The encoded protein is CAWSRDTEAFF.

The chain's CDR3 is CASRRAGTENQPQHF. In nucleotides, the CDR3 is TGTGCCAGCAGGCGTGCCGGGACAGAGAATCAGCCCCAGCATTTT. The chain joins TRBV27 to TRBJ1-5, with 7 positions matching TRBD1. CDR3 length equals 15 residues. Germline CDR1 MNHEY, CDR2 SMNVEV (reference sequence). Trimming removed 6 bases from V and 4 bases from J; junction bases left unmatched: 9.

This chain uses TRBV29-1 with TRBJ2-1; TRBD1 agrees at 9 bases. The CDR3 has 13 amino acids. The germline V gene encodes CDR1 SQVTM and CDR2 ANQGSEA. V lost 4 bases to trimming and J lost 10 bases; unmatched junction nucleotides: 8. CDR3 in DNA: TGCAGCGTTGCTGGACAGGGGCTTAGCGAGCAGTTCTTC. This codes for CSVAGQGLSEQFF.

The chain links TRBV19 to TRBJ2-1; 7 nucleotides match TRBD2. The CDR3 covers 14 residues. V trimming: 3 bases; J trimming: 5 bases; junction bases outside the gene matches: 4. Germline V gene data show CDR1 as LNHDA and CDR2 as SQIVND (reference sequence). The CDR3 region has the DNA TGTGCCAGTAGTATTTCTAGCGGTAACAATGAGCAGTTCTTC. This translates into CASSISSGNNEQFF.

The V and J genes are TRBV10-1 and TRBJ2-3; TRBD1 aligns across 8 bases. The germline V gene has CDR1 WNHNN and CDR2 SYGVQD (reference sequence). V lost 5 bases to trimming and J lost 2 bases; unmatched junction nucleotides: 9. The CDR3 is 16 amino acids. The DNA for the CDR3 is TGCGCCAGCAGTAGTATCAGGGGGCGCACCACAGATACGCAGTATTTT. Amino acids: CASSSIRGRTTDTQYF.

This clone was recorded only once. The chain is built from TRBV19 and TRBJ1-1; no clear D. Trimming left V 5 bases short and J 2 bases short, with 9 bases between. Per germline, CDR1 LNHDA and CDR2 SQIVND (reference sequence). CDR3 length equals 13 residues. CDR3 sequence (DNA): TGTGCCAGTAGTTACTGGTCCAACACTGAAGCTTTCTTT. It specifies CASSYWSNTEAFF.

This clone was observed once. The chain couples TRBV7-2 to TRBJ2-1, with D perhaps matching TRBD1 (5 bases). Germline CDR1 and CDR2: SGHTA and FQGNSA. The CDR3 extends over 13 amino acids. V dropped 3 bases and J dropped 5 bases, with 8 bases sitting between them. The CDR3 DNA follows: TGTGCCAGCAGCTTTCGCAGGGACAATGAGCAGTTCTTC. It specifies CASSFRRDNEQFF.

This clone was recorded a few times. The genes are TRBV10-3 and TRBJ2-3; D is uncertain. The CDR3 sequence is 11 residues long. Trimming left V 6 bases short and J 3 bases short, with 4 bases between. Germline CDR1 is ENHRY and CDR2 is SYGVKD. In DNA form, the CDR3 reads TGTGCCATCAGGAGGACAGATACGCAGTATTTT. The encoded protein is CAIRRTDTQYF.

The chain is built from TRBV28 and TRBJ2-7, with unresolved D. The germline V gene encodes CDR1 MDHEN and CDR2 SYDVKM. V lost 6 bases, J lost 0 bases, and 6 bases lay in between. The CDR3 consists of 12 residues. CDR3 nucleotides: TGTGCCAGCAGAGAGAACTCCTACGAGCAGTACTTC. Translating gives CASRENSYEQYF.

The J gene is TRBJ2-7, the V gene TRBV7-9, with D perhaps matching TRBD1 (5 bases). The CDR3 has 12 amino acids. V was pared by 5 bases and J by 3 bases, with 8 bases between. Germline V CDR1 and CDR2: SEHNR, FQNEAQ (reference sequence). The CDR3 reads CASSPTVYEQYF. DNA of the CDR3: TGTGCCAGCAGCCCGACAGTCTACGAGCAGTACTTC.

The DNA of the CDR3 is TGCAGCGTCCTCCTACGCAACAATGAGCAGTTCTTC. It translates to CSVLLRNNEQFF. The chain carries TRBV29-1 and TRBJ2-1; no firm D call. Trimming shortened V by 6 bases and J by 5 bases, and 11 bases separated the two germline ends. The germline CDR1 and CDR2 sequences are SQVTM and ANQGSEA. CDR3 size: 12 residues.

This clone showed up just a few times. This chain joins TRBV5-1 and TRBJ2-1, with 9 bases that match TRBD2. Germline V gene data show CDR1 as SGHRS and CDR2 as YFSETQ. Trimming cost V 3 bases and J 4 bases; bases outside gene matches: 5. The CDR3 extends over 15 amino acids. CDR3 loop: CASSSGTSIYNEQFF. In DNA form, the CDR3 reads TGCGCCAGCAGCTCCGGGACTAGCATTTACAATGAGCAGTTCTTC. Variable domain in full (rest from reference TRBV5-1 and TRBJ2-1): KAGVTQTPRYLIKTRGQQVTLSCSPISGHRSVSWYQQTPGQGLQFLFEYFSETQRNKGNFPGRFSGRQFSNSRSEMNVSTLELGDSALYLCASSSGTSIYNEQFFGPGTRLTVL.

The V gene is TRBV10-3, the J gene TRBJ1-2; 11 bases match TRBD1. J lost 10 bases, V lost 6 bases, and 7 bases had no gene match. Germline-derived CDR1 and CDR2 are ENHRY and SYGVKD. There are 13 residues in the CDR3. The CDR3 coding sequence is TGTGCCATCAGCGCCGGGACAGGGGGTAACTACACCTTC. Its translation is CAISAGTGGNYTF.

This chain links TRBV10-3 with TRBJ1-2; D not certain. The CDR3 length is 13 residues. V was cut by 2 bases and J by 3 bases, with 7 bases left in between. Germline V CDR1 and CDR2: ENHRY, SYGVKD. CDR3 coding DNA: TGTGCCATCAGTGAGCCAGGCGACTATGGCTACACCTTC. Residues: CAISEPGDYGYTF.